These T cell receptor beta chains were read from a single sample in a study of blood T cell repertoires in COVID-19. The method was immunoSEQ multiplex PCR; TCRdb's version includes in-frame clones alone and lacks a portion of them. The repertoire includes about 230,000 clones, approximately 83% of them detected once, and roughly 7% sits in the top ten. Sequencing input: peripheral blood. These receptors were obtained from a woman in her fifties or sixties with acute or convalescent COVID-19. CDR3s include the opening cysteine and the closing phenylalanine or tryptophan. D genes are given only for firm matches.

length	V	J	D	CDR3
14	TRBV19	TRBJ2-2	TRBD1	CASRGQVYTGELFF
15	TRBV15	TRBJ1-5	-	CATSIDPSSNQPQHF
14	TRBV18	TRBJ1-2	-	CASSPAGPDNGYTF
12	TRBV6-5	TRBJ2-7	TRBD2	CASTPGGAEQYF
11	TRBV20-1	TRBJ1-1	TRBD1	CSETHRGSAFF
16	TRBV7-2	TRBJ2-3	-	CASSLNLAFRTDTQYF
16	TRBV18	TRBJ1-1	-	CASSPGEGGRYTEAFF
15	TRBV4-3	TRBJ1-2	-	CASSQVATSNYGYTF
13	TRBV7-7	TRBJ2-5	-	CASSSQYQETQYF
16	TRBV7-9	TRBJ2-7	TRBD1	CASSWGGQDFPYEQYF
14	TRBV6-5	TRBJ2-7	TRBD1	CASSRDRGSREQYF
16	TRBV7-2	TRBJ1-1	-	CASSIRVGGADTEAFF
15	TRBV28	TRBJ2-7	TRBD2	CASSLGGLAVYEQYF
13	TRBV5-4	TRBJ2-7	-	CASSLRSSYEQYF
15	TRBV19	TRBJ1-2	-	CASSIDGSRDYGYTF
17	TRBV4-3	TRBJ1-4	TRBD1	CASSQLGGGQADEKLFF
15	TRBV5-1	TRBJ2-1	TRBD1	CASSLRDRGYNEQFF
18	TRBV28	TRBJ2-1	TRBD2	CASSYGTSGIWSNNEQFF
14	TRBV7-9	TRBJ1-4	TRBD1	CASSSGQSSEKLFF
11	TRBV2	TRBJ2-7	-	CASSDTYEQYF
13	TRBV3-1/TRBV3-2	TRBJ1-6	-	CASSHSGGGALHF
13	TRBV29-1	TRBJ1-1	TRBD1	CSASGTVNTEAFF
16	TRBV5-1	TRBJ1-5	-	CASSLEPRQFNQPQHF
16	TRBV28	TRBJ1-6	TRBD1	CASSLGATGAISPLHF
17	TRBV6-1	TRBJ1-1	-	CASSDRVNRRVNTEAFF
13	TRBV3-1/TRBV3-2	TRBJ2-7	TRBD1	CASRDGTGAEQYF
15	TRBV6-5	TRBJ2-2	-	CASSPREGAGRELFF
17	TRBV19	TRBJ1-2	TRBD1	CASSPAGSGQGQDGYTF
15	TRBV5-1	TRBJ1-3	-	CASSLQDPGRDTIYF
17	TRBV27	TRBJ2-2	-	CASKYRGGGSNTGELFF
15	TRBV4-3	TRBJ1-6	TRBD1	CASSQDTGGASPLHF
18	TRBV10-3	TRBJ1-1	TRBD1	CAISALRQGERVNTEAFF
16	TRBV19	TRBJ2-3	-	CASSISMQGGKDTQYF
14	TRBV27	TRBJ1-5	TRBD1	CASSSGTGRQPQHF
16	TRBV18	TRBJ1-1	-	CASSPPREGMNTEAFF
17	TRBV28	TRBJ2-3	TRBD1	CASSLRPGQGSTDTQYF